This T cell receptor beta chain was observed in a study of technical replicates of blood from four donors. The V end was cut by 5 bases, the J end by 6 bases, with 8 bases between. Germline-derived CDR1 and CDR2 are LNHDA and SQIVND (reference sequence). This CDR3 contains 12 residues. The data were produced by immunoSEQ multiplex PCR, yet TCRdb's version contains in-frame clones alone and is incomplete. Of over 90,000 clones in the sample, approximately 95% were seen once. This clone was recorded only once. The chain links TRBV19 to TRBJ2-4, with D possibly TRBD2 on 6 matching bases. The sample consisted of T cells isolated from PBMCs. This sequence originates from a human donor in good health. For the CDR3, the DNA is TGTGCCAGTAGTTCGGGGGTAAACATTCAGTACTTC. Amino acid sequence: CASSSGVNIQYF.